This entry features one T cell receptor beta chain sequence. Its cognate antigen is unknown. This specimen comes from a study of shared clonotypes between healthy human individuals. The method was immunoSEQ multiplex PCR; TCRdb's version includes in-frame clones alone and lacks a portion of them. The data hold 600,000 to 750,000 clones, with approximately 77% observed a single time. The CDR3 has 15 amino acids. Germline CDR1 and CDR2: LNHNV and YYDKDF (reference sequence). V dropped 6 bases and J dropped 4 bases, with 15 bases sitting between them. Study observations and caveats: Non-shared clonotypes showed lower generation probabilities than clonotypes common to all four donors.

The sequenced sample consisted of memory CD4+ T cells sorted from blood. Subset described: CD45RA-negative fraction. J is TRBJ1-4 and V is TRBV15, with a tentative D call TRBD1 (5 bases). This clonotype was sampled from a woman in her twenties or thirties in good health. CDR3 bases: TGTGCCACCAGAGCGACGGGGCTGTATAATGAAAAACTGTTTTTT. Encoded protein: CATRATGLYNEKLFF. Complete variable domain (other parts from reference TRBV15 and TRBJ1-4): DAMVIQNPRYQVTQFGKPVTLSCSQTLNHNVMYWYQQKSSQAPKLLFHYYDKDFNNEADTPDNFQSRRPNTSFCFLDIRSPGLGDTAMYLCATRATGLYNEKLFFGSGTQLSVL.